Listed below are T cell receptor beta chains from one sample, sequenced in a study of T-cell reconstitution after alpha-beta-depleted transplantation in children. One entry per CDR3 protein, called by TCRdb with MiXCR from the PCR reads. Of 380,000 or so distinct CDR3 sequences listed, more than 10% are singletons. Sequencing was performed on PBMCs, taken from the stem cell graft. These receptors originate from a human donor who donated a stem cell graft to a child with Fanconi anemia. Both conserved end residues are part of each CDR3. A D gene is named only where the DNA matches it firmly. Expanded clones are given a class, and other clones once, few, many or no size at all.

J gene,clone size,V gene,D gene,CDR3 protein,CDR3 DNA
TRBJ2-5,few,TRBV5-5,TRBD1,CASSLLGGPQETQYF,TGTGCCAGCAGCTTGTTAGGGGGCCCCCAAGAGACCCAGTACTTC
TRBJ2-5,.,TRBV5-6,.,CASSFLARTQETQYF,TGTGCCAGCAGCTTCTTAGCGAGGACACAAGAGACCCAGTACTTC
TRBJ2-2,many,TRBV4-3,.,CASSQGPNTGELFF,TGTGCCAGCAGCCAAGGACCGAACACCGGGGAGCTGTTTTTT
TRBJ2-1,many,TRBV4-3,TRBD2,CASSQDPLAGAFNYNEQFF,TGCGCCAGCAGCCAAGATCCACTAGCGGGGGCTTTCAACTACAATGAGCAGTTCTTC
TRBJ2-3,.,TRBV5-1,TRBD2,CASSFGSGGTDTQYF,TGCGCCAGCAGCTTTGGGAGCGGGGGGACAGATACGCAGTATTTT
TRBJ2-5,.,TRBV29-1,TRBD2,CSGRLASETQYF,TGCAGCGGACGACTAGCATCGGAGACCCAGTACTTC
TRBJ2-1,many,TRBV7-3,.,CASSRYGGNNEQFF,TGTGCCAGCAGCCGATACGGGGGCAACAATGAGCAGTTCTTC
TRBJ1-2,.,TRBV7-6,.,CASSATGFGYTF,TGTGCCAGCAGCGCTACAGGGTTTGGCTACACCTTC
TRBJ2-3,few,TRBV28,.,CASSRQGGDTQYF,TGTGCCAGCAGTCGGCAGGGGGGTGATACGCAGTATTTT
TRBJ2-1,.,TRBV11-2,TRBD2,CASSLAPGGANEQFF,TGTGCCAGCAGCTTAGCGCCCGGGGGGGCCAATGAGCAGTTCTTC
TRBJ2-3,many,TRBV11-2,.,CASSLRQAIFSYTQYF,TGTGCCAGCAGCTTAAGACAGGCTATCTTCTCTTATACGCAGTATTTT
TRBJ1-1,many,TRBV4-2,TRBD1,CASSLGTGRDTEAFF,TGTGCCAGCAGCCTTGGGACAGGGAGGGACACTGAAGCTTTCTTT
TRBJ2-5,few,TRBV20-1,.,CSARRVGETQYF,TGCAGTGCTAGACGGGTTGGGGAGACCCAGTACTTC
TRBJ1-1,few,TRBV12-3/TRBV12-4,.,CASSFQVLMNTEAFF,TGTGCCAGCTCCTTTCAGGTGCTTATGAACACTGAAGCTTTCTTT
TRBJ2-5,few,TRBV5-6,.,CASSLMGGPGETQYF,TGTGCCAGCAGCTTGATGGGTGGGCCTGGAGAGACCCAGTACTTC
TRBJ2-1,few,TRBV7-2,TRBD2,CASSLRLAGHNEQFF,TGTGCCAGCAGCTTAAGACTAGCGGGACACAATGAGCAGTTCTTC
TRBJ2-1,.,TRBV5-1,TRBD2,CASSLGSSGGINEQFF,TGCGCCAGCAGCCTTGGGTCTAGCGGGGGGATAAATGAGCAGTTCTTC
TRBJ2-3,.,TRBV9,TRBD1,CASSAGQPLRSPPYTDTQYF,TGTGCCAGCAGCGCGGGACAGCCCCTGAGATCACCACCTTACACAGATACGCAGTATTTT
TRBJ1-2,.,TRBV6-2/TRBV6-3,.,CASSYLHGYTF,TGTGCCAGCAGTTATCTCCATGGCTACACCTTC
TRBJ1-2,.,TRBV29-1,TRBD1,CSVYRGPNYGYTF,TGCAGCGTTTACAGGGGTCCTAACTATGGCTACACCTTC
TRBJ1-3,.,TRBV10-3,.,CAILPDSANTIYF,TGTGCCATCCTGCCGGACAGCGCGAACACCATATATTTT
TRBJ1-1,.,TRBV12-3/TRBV12-4,TRBD1,CASRPPGTANTEAFF,TGTGCCAGCAGACCTCCCGGGACAGCGAACACTGAAGCTTTCTTT
TRBJ2-1,.,TRBV28,.,CASRRVSSYNEQFF,TGTGCCAGCAGACGCGTAAGCTCCTACAATGAGCAGTTCTTC
TRBJ1-1,.,TRBV12-3/TRBV12-4,TRBD1,CASRRPGQGARTEAFF,TGTGCCAGCAGACGTCCGGGACAGGGGGCGCGCACTGAAGCTTTCTTT
TRBJ1-3,few,TRBV11-2,.,CASSAQWGRGTTGNTIYF,TGTGCCAGCAGCGCACAGTGGGGGCGCGGTACTACTGGAAACACCATATATTTT
TRBJ2-5,many,TRBV3-1,TRBD2,CASSPRTSGPFWETQYF,TGTGCCAGCAGCCCCAGGACTAGCGGGCCTTTCTGGGAGACCCAGTACTTC
TRBJ1-1,.,TRBV9,.,CASRSALDTEAFF,TGTGCCAGCAGGTCCGCATTGGACACTGAAGCTTTCTTT
TRBJ1-1,.,TRBV29-1,.,CSVQRQQNTEAFF,TGCAGCGTCCAGCGGCAGCAGAACACTGAAGCTTTCTTT
TRBJ2-1,.,TRBV14,.,CASSRNKGSSYNEQFF,TGTGCCAGCAGCCGTAACAAGGGATCGTCCTACAATGAGCAGTTCTTC
TRBJ1-3,.,TRBV7-8,.,CASRGRGAGNTIYF,TGTGCCAGCCGAGGACGGGGGGCTGGAAACACCATATATTTT
TRBJ1-5,once,TRBV12-3/TRBV12-4,.,CASSPMNRENQPQHF,TGTGCCAGCAGTCCTATGAACAGGGAAAATCAGCCCCAGCATTTT
TRBJ1-5,.,TRBV12-3/TRBV12-4,.,CASSFSIRTTGQPQHF,TGTGCCAGCAGTTTTTCGATTCGGACGACCGGGCAGCCCCAGCATTTT
TRBJ2-3,many,TRBV7-7,.,CASSLGQTDTQYF,TGTGCCAGCAGCTTAGGGCAAACAGATACGCAGTATTTT
TRBJ2-2,.,TRBV6-1,.,CASSEGGFRTGELFF,TGTGCCAGCAGTGAAGGGGGCTTTCGTACCGGGGAGCTGTTTTTT
TRBJ2-3,.,TRBV7-8,.,CASSLARQTGTDTQYF,TGTGCCAGCAGCTTAGCGCGGCAGACGGGCACAGATACGCAGTATTTT
TRBJ2-1,few,TRBV7-9,.,CASSLDSILGGEQFF,TGTGCCAGCAGCTTGGATAGCATTCTCGGCGGTGAGCAGTTCTTC
TRBJ2-7,.,TRBV7-6,.,CASSSILRPSSYEQYF,TGTGCCAGCAGCAGTATTCTACGACCGAGCTCCTACGAGCAGTACTTC
TRBJ2-4,.,TRBV20-1,.,CSVGGPAKNIQYF,TGCAGTGTCGGGGGCCCAGCCAAAAACATTCAGTACTTC
TRBJ1-5,.,TRBV19,.,CASSIFPGRQPQHF,TGTGCCAGTAGTATATTCCCAGGGCGTCAGCCCCAGCATTTT
TRBJ2-3,many,TRBV12-3/TRBV12-4,TRBD2,CASSFWKTSGGADTQYF,TGTGCCAGCAGTTTTTGGAAGACTAGCGGGGGGGCAGATACGCAGTATTTT
TRBJ2-3,.,TRBV4-3,.,CASSQEFGFTSTDTQYF,TGCGCCAGCAGCCAAGAGTTCGGGTTCACTAGCACAGATACGCAGTATTTT
TRBJ2-7,many,TRBV5-1,.,CASSLSGGLTYEQYF,TGCGCCAGCAGCTTGAGTGGGGGATTGACCTACGAGCAGTACTTC
TRBJ2-2,many,TRBV5-1,TRBD2,CASSPSRTSGDTGELFF,TGCGCCAGCAGCCCGTCCAGGACTAGCGGCGACACCGGGGAGCTGTTTTTT
TRBJ2-1,many,TRBV4-3,.,CASSQEQGRVNEQFF,TGCGCCAGCAGCCAAGAGCAGGGCAGGGTTAATGAGCAGTTCTTC
TRBJ2-1,few,TRBV3-1,.,CASSTQVEQFF,TGTGCCAGCAGCACTCAGGTGGAGCAGTTCTTC
TRBJ1-2,few,TRBV29-1,.,CSVRAGRSNYGYTF,TGCAGCGTGAGAGCGGGACGGTCTAACTATGGCTACACCTTC
TRBJ2-1,many,TRBV15,TRBD2,CATSGTSGGNEQFF,TGTGCCACCAGTGGGACTAGCGGGGGGAATGAGCAGTTCTTC
TRBJ2-1,.,TRBV2,.,CASSERRDNEQFF,TGTGCCAGCAGTGAAAGACGAGACAATGAGCAGTTCTTC
TRBJ2-1,few,TRBV6-2/TRBV6-3,.,CASSYSGNEQFF,TGTGCCAGCAGTTACTCGGGCAATGAGCAGTTCTTC
TRBJ2-6,many,TRBV13,.,CASNQERGGGANVLTF,TGTGCCAGCAACCAGGAAAGGGGAGGAGGGGCCAACGTCCTGACTTTC
TRBJ1-6,.,TRBV30,.,CAWSVETASSPLHF,TGTGCCTGGAGTGTAGAGACAGCGTCCTCACCCCTCCACTTT
TRBJ2-1,few,TRBV5-1,.,CASSPGRTGPNEQFF,TGCGCCAGCAGCCCCGGGAGAACGGGCCCGAATGAGCAGTTCTTC
TRBJ2-7,.,TRBV23-1,TRBD1,CASSHSGQGSQYEQYF,TGCGCCAGCAGTCATTCGGGACAGGGATCCCAGTACGAGCAGTACTTC
TRBJ2-2,.,TRBV5-1,.,CASSLLKNTGELFF,TGCGCCAGCAGCCTACTCAAGAACACCGGGGAGCTGTTTTTT
TRBJ2-1,.,TRBV5-1,.,CASSGYSFEYNEQFF,TGCGCCAGCAGCGGGTATAGCTTCGAGTACAATGAGCAGTTCTTC
TRBJ2-2,.,TRBV12-3/TRBV12-4,.,CASSLGRAQAGELFF,TGTGCCAGCAGTTTAGGGCGGGCGCAGGCCGGGGAGCTGTTTTTT
TRBJ1-2,many,TRBV6-5,.,CASSLGQRANYGYTF,TGTGCCAGCAGTTTAGGACAGCGAGCTAACTATGGCTACACCTTC
TRBJ1-5,few,TRBV7-6,.,CASSPHQGRFNDQPQHF,TGTGCCAGCAGCCCACATCAGGGGAGGTTTAATGATCAGCCCCAGCATTTT
TRBJ2-1,many,TRBV9,TRBD1,CASSAEVGQGGEQFF,TGTGCCAGCAGCGCTGAGGTAGGACAGGGTGGTGAGCAGTTCTTC